One sample yielded the 11 T cell receptor beta chains listed below, sequenced in a study of T cells in Graves' hyperthyroidism and ophthalmopathy. Researchers amplified the TCR beta CDR3 regions from RNA transcripts. HTBI primers were the set used in a first-round RT-PCR of the TCR CDR3. Each CDR3 protein gets one entry after TCRdb re-called the multiplex PCR reads with MiXCR. This table has over 700,000 distinct CDR3 sequences, 38% appearing once. The sample consisted of blood. The receptor source for this set is a man aged 18 to 29 with Graves' hyperthyroidism.

This clonotype came up many times. This chain connects TRBV29-1 to TRBJ1-1; possibly TRBD1 for D (6 bases). The CDR3 has 13 amino acids. Between the trimmed V and J ends, which lost 7 bases and 0 bases, there was a span of 12 bases. The germline gives CDR1 SQVTM, CDR2 ANQGSEA. The CDR3 reads CSGHRALNTEAFF. The CDR3 DNA reads as TGCAGCGGACACAGGGCCCTGAACACTGAAGCTTTCTTT.

The rearrangement links TRBV6-5 to TRBJ2-7, with 9 nucleotides matching TRBD2. V was pared by 7 bases and J by 6 bases, with 13 bases of the junction left unmatched. In germline, CDR1 is MNHEY, CDR2 SVGAGI. The CDR3 extends over 15 amino acids. The CDR3: CASTYQAGGPGEQYF. As DNA, the CDR3 is TGTGCCAGCACCTACCAGGCGGGAGGGCCTGGCGAGCAGTACTTC.

This clonotype was seen ten or more times. The chain recombines TRBV7-2 with TRBJ2-7; 12 bases are shared with TRBD2. Germline CDR1 and CDR2: SGHTA and FQGNSA. V gave up 4 bases and J gave up 9 bases; unmatched junction bases: 7. This CDR3 has 14 residues. The CDR3 DNA reads TGTGCCAGCAGCTCGACTAGCGGGAGTGAATGGCAGTACTTC. Protein sequence: CASSSTSGSEWQYF.

This clonotype was found many times. The genes are TRBV9 and TRBJ1-3; 8 nucleotides agree with TRBD1. This CDR3 has 14 amino acids. CDR1 is SGDLS, CDR2 YYNGEE, per germline. V shed 4 bases, J shed 7 bases, and the junction held 7 bases outside the gene matches. The chain's CDR3 is CASSPEDRGNTIYF. The DNA for the CDR3 is TGTGCCAGCAGCCCAGAAGACAGGGGTAACACCATATATTTT.

The chain employs TRBV7-6 and TRBJ2-7; TRBD1 agrees at 7 bases. CDR1 is SGHVS, CDR2 FNYEAQ, per germline. Trimming cost V 6 bases and J 1 base; bases outside gene matches: 12. The CDR3 runs to 16 residues. CDR3 coding DNA: TGTGCCAGCAGTTTATCTATAGGGGGCAAGTCCTACGAGCAGTACTTC. Residues: CASSLSIGGKSYEQYF.

The rearrangement uses TRBV7-9 and TRBJ2-3, with D hard to call. V dropped 2 bases and J dropped 4 bases, with 10 bases sitting between them. This CDR3 contains 14 residues. From germline, CDR1 is SEHNR and CDR2 FQNEAQ (reference sequence). The DNA for the CDR3 is TGTGCCAGCAGCTTATCCTTCGGCCCAGATACGCAGTATTTT. Its translation is CASSLSFGPDTQYF.

This clonotype was recorded at least ten times. The chain combines TRBV20-1 with TRBJ1-1; D is unclear. The CDR3 consists of 13 residues. V was clipped by 6 bases and J by 1 base, with 12 bases between them. Looked up from germline, CDR1 is DFQATT and CDR2 is SNEGSKA (reference sequence). In nucleotides, the CDR3 is TGCAGTGCCCTAGGGAACAGGAACACTGAAGCTTTCTTT. Protein sequence: CSALGNRNTEAFF.

The rearrangement links TRBV7-2 to TRBJ1-1, with D unresolved. This CDR3 spans 16 amino acids. V was pared by 5 bases and J by 4 bases, with 20 bases between. Germline V gene sequence: CDR1 SGHTA, CDR2 FQGNSA. This CDR3 reads CASSTLPISGGTEAFF. CDR3 sequence (DNA): TGTGCCAGCAGCACCCTGCCCATTTCCGGAGGCACTGAAGCTTTCTTT.

The rearrangement joins TRBV7-9 to TRBJ2-2; D remains unclear. CDR1 and CDR2 from the germline V gene are SEHNR and FQNEAQ (reference sequence). V lost 7 bases, J lost 4 bases, and 10 bases lay in between. The CDR3 extends over 13 amino acids. CDR3 sequence: CASTQTVTGELFF. DNA for the CDR3: TGTGCCAGCACCCAGACCGTCACCGGGGAGCTGTTTTTT.

The gene calls are TRBV25-1 and TRBJ1-2; D gene uncertain. This CDR3 spans 13 amino acids. The ends were cut back, 5 bases at V and 4 bases at J, with 11 bases in the middle. Germline CDR1 is MGHDK and CDR2 is SYGVNS. CDR3 in DNA: TGTGCCAGCAGTCTGGGGTTCGGCTATGGCTACACCTTC. This codes for CASSLGFGYGYTF.

On this clonotype itself: Since a much larger clone is just one base distant, this may be a read error. V and J are TRBV20-1 and TRBJ1-1, with a weak D call TRBD1 (6 bases). The length of the CDR3 is 15 residues. Germline V CDR1 and CDR2: DFQATT, SNEGSKA (reference sequence). CDR3 bases: TGCAGTGCTAGAGGGCAGGGGTGGGCGAGGACTGAAGCTTCCTTT. As protein: CSARGQGWARTEASF.